The clone carrying this T cell receptor beta chain has just one count. Authors' analysis steps: Amplification of reference gene primers was used by the study to estimate nucleated cell counts. The protocol was immunoSEQ multiplex PCR, while the TCRdb copy is restricted to in-frame clones and leaves out a portion. V and J calls and clone size are given by that table; D and trimming were obtained from the DNA. The table lists under 200,000 clones, about 85% of them singletons. This entry is derived from a study of blood T cell repertoires in COVID-19. Overall study context: Samples representing acute and convalescent COVID-19 were sourced from the United States, Italy and Spain. Sources were T cells, B-cell-depleted T cells, or PBMCs; the material itself was cDNA or gDNA.

Sample: peripheral blood. The TCR sequence derives from a man between 18 and 29 years old with acute or convalescent COVID-19.

The CDR3, as DNA: TGTGCCAGCAGTTTACGGGGAAACACCATATATTTT. Its translation: CASSLRGNTIYF. V is TRBV12-3 or TRBV12-4 and J is TRBJ1-3, with D unclear. There are 12 residues in the CDR3. Trimming took off 2 bases at V and 4 bases at J, with 3 bases between the two ends.